The text below deals with one TCR beta chain. This clone was recorded once. Its binding antigen is unknown. It has no much larger one-base neighbor in the sample; base qualities were not kept. The trial excluded patients who had a history of autoimmune disease or who were on systemic immunosuppression. In every dose cohort, peripheral blood was drawn for TCR sequencing at baseline, cycle 4 day 1, and cycle 7 day 1. Samples were obtained from an open-label, multicenter, first-in-human phase I dose-escalation trial of ivuxolimab. Adults with locally advanced or metastatic melanoma, renal cell carcinoma, hepatocellular carcinoma or head and neck squamous cell carcinoma were enrolled in the trial. Before TCR sequencing, CD4+ T cells and CD8+ T cells were sorted from peripheral blood as separate populations. For sequencing of the TCRbeta CDR3 region, genomic DNA was extracted from the sorted cells. The immunoSEQ Assay was used to sequence the TCRbeta CDR3 regions. TCRdb mirrors the immuneACCESS table, restricted to in-frame sequences. Some clones are absent from its copies; in checked studies, under half trace to an unresolved V gene, and the reason for the others is unknown. Recorded for this sample are about 45,000 clones; 84% of them occurred a single time. The ten biggest clones cover 2% to 3% of the sample.

From the cysteine up to the phenylalanine, the CDR3 has a length of 14 residues. Only the CDR3 region is kept as DNA, spanning 42 bases read in frame from base 1. Reading the germline V gene gives CDR1 SGHTA and CDR2 FQGNSA. Trimming removed 1 base from V and 3 bases from J, leaving 10 bases between the germline ends. This record belongs to a study of OX40 agonist ivuxolimab in advanced cancers. A note on the overall study: The costimulatory receptor OX40 (CD134) was targeted by ivuxolimab, a fully human IgG2 agonistic monoclonal antibody. Three dose-escalation patients achieved partial responses, one with hepatocellular carcinoma and two with cutaneous melanoma. The monotherapy dose-escalation portion (N = 52 patients) of the phase I ivuxolimab trial is reported in the paper. The dose-escalation cohort was 82.7% male with a mean age of about 60 years, ranging from roughly 20 to 80. Intravenous ivuxolimab was administered to patients every 2 weeks at six dose levels: 0.01, 0.1, 0.3, 1.5, 3 and 10 mg/kg. Of the roughly 51 patients in dose escalation, about 20 had hepatocellular carcinoma, about 15 had melanoma, 9 had renal cell carcinoma and 9 had head and neck cancer. Peripheral TCRbeta sequencing aimed to test whether ivuxolimab altered TCR sequence diversity and caused clonal T-cell expansion. Patients were allowed to have had prior anti-PD-1, anti-PD-L1 or anti-CTLA-4 therapy, and around 40% of the dose-escalation patients had previously received checkpoint inhibitors. General conclusions and limits of the study: At doses of 0.1 to 3.0 mg/kg, clonal expansion of both CD4+ and CD8+ blood T cells was observed from baseline to week 6. After ivuxolimab, CD8+ T cells had more expanded clones than CD4+ T cells on average. Partial responders in the 0.1-3.0 mg/kg groups had among the lowest normalized peripheral clonal expansion, especially among CD8+ T cells. The antigen specificity of the peripheral T cells that underwent clonal expansion was not determined. Low levels of normalized T-cell clonal expansion were also seen in some patients who did not respond.

The rearranged segments are TRBV7-2 and TRBJ2-7, with the D gene not clear enough to name. The TCR originated in an adult with an advanced solid tumor such as melanoma, head and neck, liver or kidney cancer. The sample consisted of CD4+ or CD8+ T cells sorted from blood, taken in a trial of the OX40 agonist ivuxolimab. CDR3 protein: CASSLGSAYYEQYF. The sequence in DNA is TGTGCCAGCAGCTTAGGGTCAGCTTACTACGAGCAGTACTTC.